These 2 T cell receptor beta chains share one sample of origin, sequenced in a study of cytomegalovirus exposure and HLA in healthy donors. Researchers ran the PCR with 60 Vbeta and 13 Jbeta primers. The protocol was immunoSEQ multiplex PCR, while the TCRdb copy is restricted to in-frame clones and leaves out a portion. The table has 90,000 to 130,000 clones, about 70% seen once. What was sequenced was PBMCs. The receptors shown here come from a man aged 25 to 40 in good health and CMV-seropositive.

V is TRBV5-4 and J is TRBJ2-6, with D unclear. From germline, CDR1 is SGHNT and CDR2 YYREEE (reference sequence). The CDR3 runs to 16 residues. Trimming cost V 0 bases and J 0 bases, with 7 bases left between them. The CDR3 sequence: CASSLASSSGANVLTF. CDR3 nucleotide sequence: TGTGCCAGCAGCTTGGCGAGTAGCTCTGGGGCCAACGTCCTGACTTTC.

The V gene is TRBV6-1, the J gene TRBJ2-1; D may be TRBD1 (6 bases). Per germline, CDR1 MNHNS and CDR2 SASEGT. The CDR3 spans 16 residues. V was clipped by 1 base and J by 4 bases, with 14 bases between them. The CDR3 region is CASSEEGVPPYNEQFF. The CDR3, as DNA: TGTGCCAGCAGTGAAGAGGGGGTCCCCCCTTACAATGAGCAGTTCTTC.